This TCR beta chain was sequenced during a study of CD8 T cells in ankylosing spondylitis. TCR beta libraries were made by quantitative 5'-RACE with molecular barcodes. Each CDR3 protein is one row after TCRdb ran MiXCR on the 5' RACE reads. The sample consists of almost 400,000 distinct CDR3 sequences, about a fifth of them appearing once. V was cut by 7 bases and J by 5 bases, with 9 bases left in between. Germline V gene sequence: CDR1 LNHDA, CDR2 SQIVND (reference sequence). CDR3 length: 13 amino acids. General study points: Reports say disease-linked clones showed up significantly more in matched ankylosing spondylitis synovial fluid. A motif of fewer than ten highly homologous TCR beta variants was seen as apparently characteristic of ankylosing spondylitis blood.

To note about this clonotype: Its cognate antigen is unknown.

Material: blood, either unsorted or a sorted T cell fraction (not recorded which). The receptor's source is a male donor with ankylosing spondylitis. The V gene is TRBV19, the J gene TRBJ1-6; D unresolved. The CDR3 sequence: CASKRTNNSPLHF. The CDR3 nucleotides are TGTGCCAGTAAGCGAACTAATAATTCACCCCTCCACTTT.